The clone carrying this T cell receptor (beta chain) appeared a few times. The sample is drawn from a study of blood T cell repertoires in COVID-19. There are 12 residues in the CDR3. V was shortened by 6 bases and J by 3 bases, with 8 bases between the two germline ends. Germline V gene sequence: CDR1 WSHSY, CDR2 SAAADI. Sequenced by immunoSEQ multiplex PCR; TCRdb stores in-frame clones only, minus some. This table has about 76,000 clones, approximately 86% appearing once. Sequencing used peripheral blood. The source is a human donor in a cohort sampled during active COVID-19. This chain joins TRBV10-2 and TRBJ1-2; TRBD1 is a possible D gene (5 bases). Here the CDR3 reads CASSGRDYGYTF. In DNA form, the CDR3 reads TGCGCCAGCAGCGGCAGGGACTATGGCTACACCTTC.